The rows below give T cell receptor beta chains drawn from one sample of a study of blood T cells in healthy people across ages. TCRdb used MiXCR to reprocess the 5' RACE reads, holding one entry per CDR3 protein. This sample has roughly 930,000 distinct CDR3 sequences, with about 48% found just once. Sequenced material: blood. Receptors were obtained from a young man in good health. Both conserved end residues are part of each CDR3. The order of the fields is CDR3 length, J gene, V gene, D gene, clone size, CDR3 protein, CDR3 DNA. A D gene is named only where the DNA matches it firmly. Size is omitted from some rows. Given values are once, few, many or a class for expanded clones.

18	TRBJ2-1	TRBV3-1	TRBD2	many	CASSPGTSGGAGASEQFF	TGTGCCAGCAGCCCCGGGACTAGCGGGGGGGCTGGGGCATCTGAGCAGTTCTTC
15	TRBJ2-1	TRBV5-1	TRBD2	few	CASSASGAEYNEQFF	TGCGCCAGCAGCGCAAGCGGGGCCGAGTACAATGAGCAGTTCTTC
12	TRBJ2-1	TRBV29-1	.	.	CSVVTSYNEQFF	TGCAGCGTTGTAACCTCCTACAATGAGCAGTTCTTC
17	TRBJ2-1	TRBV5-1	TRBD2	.	CASSLDYTSGATGEQFF	TGCGCCAGCAGCTTGGATTATACTAGCGGGGCGACTGGGGAGCAGTTCTTC
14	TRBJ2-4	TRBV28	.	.	CASRTDSGQSGQYF	TGTGCCAGCAGGACGGACAGCGGACAGAGTGGTCAGTACTTC
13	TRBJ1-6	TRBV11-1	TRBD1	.	CASSLTGDSPLHF	TGTGCCAGCAGCCTAACAGGGGATTCACCCCTCCACTTT
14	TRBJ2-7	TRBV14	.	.	CASSQDRESDEQYF	TGTGCCAGCAGCCAAGATCGTGAGTCCGACGAGCAGTACTTC
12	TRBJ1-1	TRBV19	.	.	CASSRGLDEAFF	TGTGCCAGTAGTCGGGGGCTTGATGAAGCTTTCTTT
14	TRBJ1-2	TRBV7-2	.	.	CALSSGQQAYGYTF	TGTGCCCTCAGTTCGGGGCAGCAGGCGTATGGCTACACCTTC
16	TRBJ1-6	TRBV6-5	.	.	CASSYLDGSYNSPLHF	TGTGCCAGCAGTTACTTGGACGGCTCCTATAATTCACCCCTCCACTTT
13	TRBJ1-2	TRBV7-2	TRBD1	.	CASSTGVHYGYTF	TGTGCCAGTTCGACAGGGGTCCACTATGGCTACACCTTC
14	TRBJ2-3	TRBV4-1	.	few	CASSQDILADTQYF	TGCGCCAGCAGCCAAGACATCCTGGCAGATACGCAGTATTTT
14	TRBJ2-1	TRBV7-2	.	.	CASSPLTFYNEQFF	TGTGCCAGCAGCCCTTTAACCTTCTACAATGAGCAGTTCTTC
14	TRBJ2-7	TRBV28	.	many	CASRSVDSSYEQYF	TGTGCCAGCAGGTCGGTTGACAGCTCCTACGAGCAGTACTTC
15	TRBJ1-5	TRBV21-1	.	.	CASSPDSTENQPQHF	TGTGCCAGCAGTCCCGACAGTACAGAGAATCAGCCCCAGCATTTT
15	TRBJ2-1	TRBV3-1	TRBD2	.	CASSWTSGADNEQFF	TGTGCCAGCAGCTGGACTAGCGGGGCCGACAATGAGCAGTTCTTC
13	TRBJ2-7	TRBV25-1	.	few	CASSAWDVAEQYF	TGTGCCAGCAGTGCGTGGGATGTGGCCGAGCAGTACTTC
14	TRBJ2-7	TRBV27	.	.	CASSLSGVGYEQYF	TGTGCCAGCAGTTTGTCGGGGGTCGGATACGAGCAGTACTTC
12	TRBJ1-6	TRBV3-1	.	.	CARTLEGYPLHF	TGTGCCAGGACTCTTGAGGGGTACCCCCTCCACTTT
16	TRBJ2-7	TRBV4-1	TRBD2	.	CASSQEGASGGSEQYF	TGCGCCAGCAGCCAAGAAGGTGCTAGCGGGGGTAGCGAGCAGTACTTC
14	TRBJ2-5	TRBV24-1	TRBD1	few	CATSEPGTGDEQYF	TGTGCCACCAGTGAGCCGGGGACAGGGGATGAGCAGTACTTC
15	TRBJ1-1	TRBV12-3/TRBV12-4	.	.	CASSLAPDMNTEAFF	TGTGCCAGCAGTTTAGCCCCAGACATGAACACTGAAGCTTTCTTT
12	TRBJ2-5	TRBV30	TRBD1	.	CAWSPGGETQYF	TGTGCCTGGAGTCCAGGGGGAGAGACCCAGTACTTC
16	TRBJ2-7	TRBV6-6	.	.	CASSYPPRDSSYEQYF	TGTGCCAGCAGTTACCCCCCAAGAGATAGCTCCTACGAGCAGTACTTC
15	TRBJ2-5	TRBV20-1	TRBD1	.	CSARDWLTGQETQYF	TGCAGTGCTAGAGATTGGTTGACAGGGCAAGAGACCCAGTACTTC
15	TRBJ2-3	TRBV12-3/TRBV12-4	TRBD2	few	CASSLASGGAYTQYF	TGTGCCAGCAGTTTAGCGAGCGGGGGGGCTTATACGCAGTATTTT
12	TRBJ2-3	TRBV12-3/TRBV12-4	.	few	CASSSYPPALYF	TGTGCCAGCAGTTCCTACCCTCCCGCTCTGTATTTT
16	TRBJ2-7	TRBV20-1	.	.	CSAREGVTSLNYEQYF	TGCAGTGCTAGAGAGGGAGTAACTAGCCTTAACTACGAGCAGTACTTC
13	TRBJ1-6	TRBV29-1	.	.	CSVEEGRNSPLHF	TGCAGCGTTGAAGAGGGAAGGAATTCACCCCTCCACTTT
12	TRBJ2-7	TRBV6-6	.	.	CASSYPFDEQYF	TGTGCCAGCAGTTACCCCTTCGACGAGCAGTACTTC
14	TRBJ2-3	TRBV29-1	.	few	CSVIGGALTDTQYF	TGCAGCGTGATCGGCGGCGCTCTCACAGATACGCAGTATTTT
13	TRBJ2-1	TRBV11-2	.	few	CASSLVRANEQFF	TGTGCCAGCAGCTTAGTCAGGGCCAATGAGCAGTTCTTC
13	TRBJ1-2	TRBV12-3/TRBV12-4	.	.	CASSVTDRFGYTF	TGTGCCAGCAGTGTAACCGACAGATTTGGCTACACCTTC
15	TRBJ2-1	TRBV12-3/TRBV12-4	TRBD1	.	CASRIQGALYNEQFF	TGTGCCAGCAGGATACAGGGGGCTCTCTACAATGAGCAGTTCTTC
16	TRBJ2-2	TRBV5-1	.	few	CAKGHSVAENTGELFF	TGCGCCAAAGGGCATTCGGTTGCAGAGAACACCGGGGAGCTGTTTTTT
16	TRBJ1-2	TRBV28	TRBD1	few	CASSLFGRGQGDGYTF	TGTGCCAGCAGTTTATTTGGGAGGGGACAGGGCGATGGCTACACCTTC
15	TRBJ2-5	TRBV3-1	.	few	CASSQDRTPQETQYF	TGTGCCAGCAGCCAAGACAGGACACCTCAAGAGACCCAGTACTTC